The 28 T cell receptor beta chains below all came from one sample that was sequenced in a study of T cell clonotyping in hematopoietic cell transplantation. TCRdb keeps only in-frame clones here, not all; method: immunoSEQ multiplex PCR. This table holds about 10,000 clones, 93% found once. The sample consisted of PBMCs, taken 100 days after allogeneic stem cell transplant. The receptors come from a male patient in his fifties or sixties who had an allogeneic stem cell transplant from a related donor, so T cells may come from the graft donor. Some clones in this sample may be carry-over from other donors' samples.

The rearrangement joins TRBV5-1 to TRBJ2-7, with D hard to call. The CDR3 spans 14 residues. CDR1 is SGHRS and CDR2 is YFSETQ in the germline V gene. Trimming left V 1 base short and J 3 bases short, with 11 bases between. The CDR3 sequence is CASSLSPGIYEQYF. In DNA form, the CDR3 reads TGCGCCAGCAGCTTGAGTCCAGGAATCTACGAGCAGTACTTC. Together with reference TRBV5-1 and TRBJ2-7, the CDR3 gives the full variable domain: KAGVTQTPRYLIKTRGQQVTLSCSPISGHRSVSWYQQTPGQGLQFLFEYFSETQRNKGNFPGRFSGRQFSNSRSEMNVSTLELGDSALYLCASSLSPGIYEQYFGPGTRLTVT.

The V call is TRBV29-1, the J call TRBJ2-7, with D maybe TRBD1 (5 bases). The CDR3 contains 13 residues. V was pared by 3 bases and J by 1 base, with 10 bases between. The germline V gene encodes CDR1 SQVTM and CDR2 ANQGSEA. The CDR3 region has the DNA TGCAGCGTTGAGGGGCGAGATTCCTACGAGCAGTACTTC. Translation: CSVEGRDSYEQYF.

This chain uses TRBV28 with TRBJ2-3; 8 bases line up with TRBD1. The CDR3 extends over 15 amino acids. Germline V lookup: CDR1 MDHEN, CDR2 SYDVKM. Trimming took 7 bases from V and 9 from J; bases not matched to a gene: 15. CDR3 sequence reads: CASIPADRVYETQYF. CDR3 sequence (DNA): TGTGCCAGCATCCCCGCGGACAGGGTATATGAGACGCAGTATTTT.

V is TRBV2 and J is TRBJ1-5, with no clear D. The germline CDR1 and CDR2 sequences are SNHLY and FYNNEI. This CDR3 has 14 residues. Trimming cost V 3 bases and J 7 bases, with 13 bases left between them. The CDR3 DNA reads as TGTGCCAGCAGTGATAACGGCCCGGGGCAGCCCCAGCATTTT. Its translation: CASSDNGPGQPQHF.

The chain combines TRBV5-1 with TRBJ2-7; 7 bases match TRBD1. V was pared by 2 bases and J by 0 bases, with 5 bases of the junction left unmatched. Germline-derived CDR1 and CDR2 are SGHRS and YFSETQ. The length of the CDR3 is 15 residues. The chain's CDR3 is CASSLGGGSSYEQYF. In nucleotides, the CDR3 is TGCGCCAGCAGCTTAGGGGGCGGTAGCTCCTACGAGCAGTACTTC.

V and J are TRBV2 and TRBJ2-7; 9 nucleotides line up with TRBD1. Germline lookup yields CDR1 SNHLY and CDR2 FYNNEI. V was pared by 0 bases and J by 11 bases, with 17 bases of the junction left unmatched. The CDR3 extends over 17 amino acids. The CDR3 region has the DNA TGTGCCAGCAGTGAAGCGCGGGGACAGGGAGTCCTCCTACGAGAGTACTTC. Translated, it gives CASSEARGQGVLLREYF.

This sequence joins TRBV6-1 and TRBJ1-6; the D gene is possibly TRBD1 (5 bases). Germline lookup yields CDR1 MNHNS and CDR2 SASEGT. V dropped 2 bases and J dropped 7 bases, with 15 bases sitting between them. The CDR3 consists of 16 residues. The CDR3 DNA is TGTGCCAGCAGTGAATTATTGGGGGTTGGGAATTCACCCCTCCACTTT. This translates into CASSELLGVGNSPLHF.

The chain links TRBV7-8 to TRBJ1-3; D is perhaps TRBD1 (5 bases). Germline V CDR1 and CDR2: SGHVS, FQNEAQ. This CDR3 has 19 residues. V lost 1 base and J 1 base, leaving 20 bases between the germline ends. The CDR3 protein is CASSLVTIGGGASGNTIYF. The CDR3 nucleotides are TGTGCCAGCAGCTTAGTCACGATCGGTGGGGGTGCTTCTGGAAACACCATATATTTT.

The chain has TRBV7-2 and TRBJ1-3, with D unclear. The length of the CDR3 is 14 residues. V was shortened by 1 base and J by 6 bases, with 10 bases between the two germline ends. Germline loops: CDR1 SGHTA, CDR2 FQGNSA. The CDR3 DNA follows: TGTGCCAGCAGCTTAGGAGTTAGTGTAAACACCATATATTTT. It is translated as CASSLGVSVNTIYF.

This chain joins TRBV4-3 and TRBJ2-5, with 10 bases identical to TRBD2. The CDR3 extends over 15 amino acids. V shed 4 bases and J 4 bases; nucleotides not matched to a gene: 6. Germline V gene sequence: CDR1 LGHNA, CDR2 YSLEER. The CDR3 nucleotides read TGCGCCAGCAGCCGGGGACTAGCGAACGGAGAGACCCAGTACTTC. Protein sequence: CASSRGLANGETQYF.

The chain uses TRBV28 and TRBJ2-7, with 9 positions matching TRBD1. CDR3 length: 13 amino acids. CDR1 and CDR2 (germline): MDHEN, SYDVKM. V lost 6 bases, J lost 5 bases, and 5 bases stayed unmatched. In nucleotides, the CDR3 is TGTGCCAGCAGGGCCACAGGGGGCGACGAGCAGTACTTC. Translated: CASRATGGDEQYF.

The rearrangement joins TRBV9 to TRBJ2-2; tentatively, D is TRBD1 (6 bases). The germline CDR1 and CDR2 sequences are SGDLS and YYNGEE. This CDR3 is built from 16 residues. V was pared by 3 bases and J by 6 bases, with 18 bases between. CDR3 sequence: CASSGRTDNMPGELFF. CDR3 nucleotides: TGTGCCAGCAGCGGACGGACAGATAACATGCCCGGGGAGCTGTTTTTT.

The chain is built from TRBV28 and TRBJ2-4; D ambiguous. CDR3 length: 15 amino acids. V lost 5 bases and J lost 0, with 11 bases in between. Germline CDR1 MDHEN, CDR2 SYDVKM. CDR3 residues: CASSNSGQAKNIQYF. The CDR3 nucleotides are TGTGCCAGCAGTAATTCGGGCCAAGCCAAAAACATTCAGTACTTC.

The chain joins TRBV18 to TRBJ2-1; 9 bases align to TRBD2. The V gene's germline CDR1 is KGHSH and CDR2 LQKENI. The CDR3 spans 14 residues. J lost 6 bases, V lost 8 bases, and 8 bases had no gene match. CDR3 loop: CASVRLAEVNEQFF. CDR3 coding DNA: TGTGCCAGCGTCCGACTAGCGGAGGTCAATGAGCAGTTCTTC. The full variable domain, in which reference TRBV18 and TRBJ2-1 provide the parts outside the CDR3, is NAGVMQNPRHLVRRRGQEARLRCSPMKGHSHVYWYRQLPEEGLKFMVYLQKENIIDESGMPKERFSAEFPKEGPSILRIQQVVRGDSAAYFCASVRLAEVNEQFFGPGTRLTVL.

This clone was found once. The chain recombines TRBV28 with TRBJ1-5; TRBD1 aligns across 12 bases. The V and J ends lost 5 bases and 6 bases, in that order; junction bases with no gene match: 11. The CDR3 contains 17 residues. CDR1 is MDHEN and CDR2 is SYDVKM in the germline V gene. Written as DNA, the CDR3 is TGTGCCAGCAGTCCAAACCGAGGGACAGGGGGCGGTCAGCCCCAGCATTTT. Protein sequence: CASSPNRGTGGGQPQHF.

J is TRBJ1-5 and V is TRBV9; D perhaps matches TRBD1 (6 bases). V lost 0 bases and J 4 bases, leaving 8 bases between the germline ends. The V gene's germline CDR1 is SGDLS and CDR2 YYNGEE. The CDR3 consists of 14 residues. The CDR3 sequence: CASSVEGGNQPQHF. DNA of the CDR3: TGTGCCAGCAGCGTAGAGGGGGGAAATCAGCCCCAGCATTTT.

The chain joins TRBV19 to TRBJ2-4; 10 bases fit TRBD1. Germline loops: CDR1 LNHDA, CDR2 SQIVND (reference sequence). The CDR3 is made up of 16 amino acids. The ends lost 6 bases at V and 2 bases at J; junction bases unmatched: 7. CDR3 bases: TGTGCCAGTAGCTCCGGGACAGGGGCCACCAAAAACATTCAGTACTTC. Residues: CASSSGTGATKNIQYF.

The chain uses TRBV15 and TRBJ2-7; a weak D match, TRBD2 (6 bases). Trimming shortened V by 1 base and J by 4 bases, and 14 bases separated the two germline ends. This CDR3 is 15 amino acids long. The germline V gene encodes CDR1 LNHNV and CDR2 YYDKDF (reference sequence). CDR3 coding DNA: TGTGCCACCAGCAGAGGTACGGGAGTTTGGTACGAGCAGTACTTC. It is translated as CATSRGTGVWYEQYF.

The CDR3, as DNA: TGTGCCAGTAGTAAAGCTCTCCATGGCTACACCTTC. It codes for CASSKALHGYTF. J is TRBJ1-2 and V is TRBV19; D unclear. Trimming pared 4 bases from V and 6 bases from J, leaving 9 bases between. This CDR3 contains 12 residues. The germline V gene has CDR1 LNHDA and CDR2 SQIVND (reference sequence).

This clone was seen more than once but under ten times. This chain connects TRBV5-6 to TRBJ1-6, with a possible D match to TRBD1 (6 bases). Germline V gene sequence: CDR1 SGHDT, CDR2 YYEEEE. Trimming removed 3 bases from V and 7 bases from J, with 17 bases in between. This CDR3 region has 16 residues. The CDR3 nucleotides read TGTGCCAGCAGCTGGGGGGGCCCTAGCAGAAATTCACCCCTCCACTTT. The encoded protein is CASSWGGPSRNSPLHF. Full variable domain (remainder filled in from reference TRBV5-6 and TRBJ1-6): DAGVTQSPTHLIKTRGQQVTLRCSPKSGHDTVSWYQQALGQGPQFIFQYYEEEERQRGNFPDRFSGHQFPNYSSELNVNALLLGDSALYLCASSWGGPSRNSPLHFGNGTRLTVT.

The chain is built from TRBV25-1 and TRBJ2-5, with D possibly called TRBD1 or TRBD2 (5 bases each). Germline V lookup: CDR1 MGHDK, CDR2 SYGVNS. The V gene lost 2 bases and the J gene lost 0 bases, with 7 bases spanning the gap. This CDR3 comprises 14 residues. The CDR3 bases are TGTGCCAGCAGTGAAAGGGGACACCAAGAGACCCAGTACTTC. It translates to CASSERGHQETQYF.

This chain joins TRBV28 and TRBJ2-7, with 8 bases that match TRBD2. CDR3 length: 14 amino acids. Germline V gene sequence: CDR1 MDHEN, CDR2 SYDVKM. V lost 3 bases to trimming and J lost 3 bases; unmatched junction nucleotides: 4. CDR3 coding DNA: TGTGCCAGCAGTTTTATAGCGGGGAGCTACGAGCAGTACTTC. Translated: CASSFIAGSYEQYF.

This sequence joins TRBV7-2 and TRBJ1-5; D is unclear. Looked up from germline, CDR1 is SGHTA and CDR2 is FQGNSA. The V gene lost 2 bases and the J gene lost 5 bases, with 10 bases spanning the gap. The CDR3 sequence is 14 residues long. Here the CDR3 reads CASSLNSPHQPQHF. The CDR3 DNA reads TGTGCCAGCAGCTTAAACAGCCCTCATCAGCCCCAGCATTTT.

The chain uses TRBV4-1 and TRBJ2-5, with D unclear. Trimming removed 8 bases at V and 2 bases at J, with 9 bases between. The CDR3 spans 12 residues. Germline V lookup: CDR1 MGHRA, CDR2 YSYEKL. This CDR3 is CASGRPQETQYF. The CDR3 DNA reads TGCGCCAGCGGACGACCGCAAGAGACCCAGTACTTC.

This chain connects TRBV5-1 to TRBJ1-1, with unresolved D. V lost 0 bases and J lost 4, with 7 bases in between. In germline, CDR1 is SGHRS, CDR2 YFSETQ. This CDR3 is built from 13 residues. The CDR3 bases are TGCGCCAGCAGCTTGGTATCAGGCACTGAAGCTTTCTTT. Protein sequence: CASSLVSGTEAFF. The whole variable domain, remainder taken from reference TRBV5-1 and TRBJ1-1, is KAGVTQTPRYLIKTRGQQVTLSCSPISGHRSVSWYQQTPGQGLQFLFEYFSETQRNKGNFPGRFSGRQFSNSRSEMNVSTLELGDSALYLCASSLVSGTEAFFGQGTRLTVV.

This chain joins TRBV7-6 and TRBJ2-2, with D possibly TRBD2 on 5 matching bases. The CDR3 extends over 14 amino acids. V gave up 4 bases and J gave up 5 bases, with 11 bases separating them. Per germline, CDR1 SGHVS and CDR2 FNYEAQ. CDR3 in DNA: TGTGCCAGCAGCTCGACACTAGTAACCGGGGAGCTGTTTTTT. This codes for CASSSTLVTGELFF.

This clone was observed a handful of times. The V and J genes are TRBV5-4 and TRBJ2-7, with TRBD1 matching 7 bases. This CDR3 has 12 amino acids. Germline trimming cut 4 bases from V and 3 bases from J; bases unmatched to any gene: 1. In germline, CDR1 is SGHNT, CDR2 YYREEE (reference sequence). This chain's CDR3 is CASSRQGYEQYF. CDR3 DNA sequence: TGTGCCAGCAGCCGACAGGGCTACGAGCAGTACTTC.

This chain links TRBV5-8 with TRBJ2-7, with TRBD2 matching over 11 bases. V lost 4 bases, J lost 0 bases, and 9 bases stayed unmatched. The CDR3 contains 17 residues. CDR1 is SGHTS and CDR2 is YDEGEE in the germline V gene. In DNA form, the CDR3 reads TGTGCCAGCAGCCCCCGGGAGGGACTAGCGGACTCCTACGAGCAGTACTTC. Protein: CASSPREGLADSYEQYF.